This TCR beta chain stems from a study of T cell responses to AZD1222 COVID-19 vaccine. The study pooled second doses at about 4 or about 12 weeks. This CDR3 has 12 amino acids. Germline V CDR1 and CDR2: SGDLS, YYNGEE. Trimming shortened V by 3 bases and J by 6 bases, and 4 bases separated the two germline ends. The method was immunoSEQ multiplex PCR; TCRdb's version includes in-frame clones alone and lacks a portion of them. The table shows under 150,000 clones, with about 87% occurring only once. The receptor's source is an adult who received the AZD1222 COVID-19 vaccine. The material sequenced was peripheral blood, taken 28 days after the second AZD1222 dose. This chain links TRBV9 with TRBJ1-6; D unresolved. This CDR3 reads CASSASNSPLHF. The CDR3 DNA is TGTGCCAGCAGCGCAAGTAATTCACCCCTCCACTTT.